This T cell receptor (beta chain) derives from a study of T cells in Graves' hyperthyroidism and ophthalmopathy. Notes on the study in general: Ophthalmopathy cases were set apart from stable hyperthyroidism by a 13 V-J model.

The source material, RNA transcripts, was used to amplify TCR beta CDR3 regions. Initially, a first-round RT-PCR of the TCR CDR3 employed the HTBI primer set. A single record per CDR3 protein comes from TCRdb applying MiXCR to the multiplex PCR reads. The sample comprises a few hundred thousand distinct CDR3 sequences, approximately 25% of which are singletons, and 73% rests with the top ten. With respect to this clonotype: Its target is not known.

Germline lookup yields CDR1 SNHLY and CDR2 FYNNEI. V was clipped by 6 bases and J by 7 bases, with 15 bases between them. The CDR3 is 13 residues long. The chain links TRBV2 to TRBJ1-2; a weak D match, TRBD1 (6 bases). This TCR came from a man aged 45-65 years with Graves' hyperthyroidism. The sequenced sample consisted of blood. CDR3 nucleotide sequence: TGTGCCAGCAGCATGGGGGGGCCCCTTGGCTACACCTTC. It encodes CASSMGGPLGYTF.